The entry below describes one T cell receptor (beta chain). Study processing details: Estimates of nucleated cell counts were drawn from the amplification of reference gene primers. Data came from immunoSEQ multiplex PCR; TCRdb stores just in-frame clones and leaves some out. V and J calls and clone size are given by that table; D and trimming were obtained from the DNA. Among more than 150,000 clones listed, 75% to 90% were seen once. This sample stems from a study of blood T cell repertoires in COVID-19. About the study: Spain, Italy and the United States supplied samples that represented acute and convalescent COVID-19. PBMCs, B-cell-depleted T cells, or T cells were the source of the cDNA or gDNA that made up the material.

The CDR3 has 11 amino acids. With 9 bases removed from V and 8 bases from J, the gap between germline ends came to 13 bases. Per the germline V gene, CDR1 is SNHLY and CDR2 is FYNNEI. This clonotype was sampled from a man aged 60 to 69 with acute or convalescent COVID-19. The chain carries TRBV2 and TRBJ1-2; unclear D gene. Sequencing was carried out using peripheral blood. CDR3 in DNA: TGTGCCAGTCGGCCTGAAGCGGGCTACACCTTC. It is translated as CASRPEAGYTF.